This TCR beta chain was recorded in a study of cytomegalovirus exposure and HLA in healthy donors. Study-level points and caveats: The classifier reportedly diagnosed cytomegalovirus status with high sensitivity and specificity. A reported reduction in N-insertions relative to the approximately 640-donor mean was seen in an Asian-associated ancestry cluster in a later analysis.

CDR1 is SNHLY, CDR2 FYNNEI, per germline. CDR3 length equals 14 residues. V was pared by 6 bases and J by 2 bases, with 0 bases of the junction left unmatched. This clone was detected a few times. Its cognate antigen is unknown. Vbeta (60) and Jbeta (13) primers were used in the PCR. Repertoires were generated with immunoSEQ multiplex PCR, while TCRdb's copy carries only in-frame clones and drops some. In the table there are 160,000 or so clones, 60% to 80% of which are singletons. Each donor was healthy, and each was a bone marrow donor. The genes are TRBV2 and TRBJ2-7; 14 bases line up with TRBD2. The specimen was PBMCs. The source is a man between 35 and 55 years old in good health and CMV-seropositive. The CDR3 loop is CASRGLAGAYEQYF. CDR3 in DNA: TGTGCCAGCAGGGGACTAGCGGGAGCCTACGAGCAGTACTTC.